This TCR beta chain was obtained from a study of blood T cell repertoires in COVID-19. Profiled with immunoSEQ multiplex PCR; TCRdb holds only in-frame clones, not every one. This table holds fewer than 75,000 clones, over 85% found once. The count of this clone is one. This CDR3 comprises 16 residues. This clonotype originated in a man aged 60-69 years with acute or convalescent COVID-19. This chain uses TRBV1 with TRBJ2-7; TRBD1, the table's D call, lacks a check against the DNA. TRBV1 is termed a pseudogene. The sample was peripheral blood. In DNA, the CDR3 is TGCACCAGCAGCCAAGCCAGGACAGGGGAGATATCCGAGCAGTACTTC. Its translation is CTSSQARTGEISEQYF.